This T cell receptor (beta chain) was documented in a study of shared clonotypes between healthy human individuals. Regarding the study as a whole: Estimated richness values were generally larger in naive subsets than in memory subsets. All-four-donor shared clonotypes had higher generation probabilities than non-shared clonotypes did.

In the original analysis: There were no quality scores in the junction-only immunoSEQ sequences, so filtering differed. The table came from immunoSEQ multiplex PCR; TCRdb's copy has only in-frame clones and leaves some out. The DNA was the basis for D and trimming; V, J and clone size are from that table. Of 950,000 to 1,200,000 clones in the sample, roughly 77% were seen once. This clone was recorded once. Antigen unknown. Sequences were obtained from memory CD4+ T cells from PBMCs. Indicated subset: CD45RA-negative fraction. The clonotype comes from a man aged 18 to 30 in good health. Some clones in this sample may be carry-over from other donors' samples.

The CDR3 DNA follows: TGTGCCATCAGTGCCCAGGGGGCCCCTAACTATGGCTACACCTTC. This codes for CAISAQGAPNYGYTF. The V gene is TRBV10-3, the J gene TRBJ1-2; 8 nucleotides agree with TRBD1. The CDR3 is 15 amino acids. After removal of 4 bases from V and 0 bases from J, the junction contained 4 bases not matched to a gene. CDR1 and CDR2 from the germline V gene are ENHRY and SYGVKD.